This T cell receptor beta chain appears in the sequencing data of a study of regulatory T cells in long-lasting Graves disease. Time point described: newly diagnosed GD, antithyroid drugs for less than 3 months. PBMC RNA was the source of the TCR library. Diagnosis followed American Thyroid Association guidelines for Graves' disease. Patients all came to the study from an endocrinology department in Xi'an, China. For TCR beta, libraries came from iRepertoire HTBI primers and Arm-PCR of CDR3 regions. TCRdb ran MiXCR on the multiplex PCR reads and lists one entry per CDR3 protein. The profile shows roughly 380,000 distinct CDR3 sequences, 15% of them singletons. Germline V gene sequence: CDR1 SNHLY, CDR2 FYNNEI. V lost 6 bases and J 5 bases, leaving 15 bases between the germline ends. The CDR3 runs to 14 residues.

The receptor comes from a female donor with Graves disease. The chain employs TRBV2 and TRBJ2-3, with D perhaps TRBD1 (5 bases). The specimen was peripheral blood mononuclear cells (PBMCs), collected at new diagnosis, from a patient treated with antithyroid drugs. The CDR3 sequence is CASSLNTRGDTQYF. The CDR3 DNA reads TGTGCCAGCAGCCTTAATACAAGGGGAGATACGCAGTATTTT.